This TCR beta chain was documented in a study of OX40 agonist ivuxolimab in advanced cancers. On the study more broadly: Among those enrolled, mean age was about 60 years (range about 23 to 90) and about 81% were male. One hepatocellular carcinoma and a couple of cutaneous melanoma patients partially responded.

Regarding this clone: Its antigen is unidentified.

Germline assignment: CDR1 MDHEN and CDR2 SYDVKM. The CDR3 has 13 residues. The V end lost 2 bases, the J end lost 9 bases, and 11 bases lay between the germline ends. The table came from immunoSEQ multiplex PCR; TCRdb's copy has only in-frame clones and leaves some out. Of about 54,000 clones in the sample, roughly 92% were seen once. Study outcomes and limitations: Still undetermined is the antigen specificity of the expanded peripheral T cells.

This sample comprised CD4+ or CD8+ T cells sorted from blood, obtained in a trial of the OX40 agonist ivuxolimab. The chain recombines TRBV28 with TRBJ1-3, with D perhaps matching TRBD1 (6 bases). This TCR derives from an adult with an advanced solid tumor such as melanoma, head and neck, liver or kidney cancer. The CDR3 here is CASSLGQGRTIYF. CDR3 coding DNA: TGTGCCAGCAGTTTAGGCCAGGGGCGCACCATATATTTT. The entire variable domain, with the rest obtained from reference TRBV28 and TRBJ1-3, is as follows: DVKVTQSSRYLVKRTGEKVFLECVQDMDHENMFWYRQDPGLGLRLIYFSYDVKMKEKGDIPEGYSVSREKKERFSLILESASTNQTSMYLCASSLGQGRTIYFGEGSWLTVV.